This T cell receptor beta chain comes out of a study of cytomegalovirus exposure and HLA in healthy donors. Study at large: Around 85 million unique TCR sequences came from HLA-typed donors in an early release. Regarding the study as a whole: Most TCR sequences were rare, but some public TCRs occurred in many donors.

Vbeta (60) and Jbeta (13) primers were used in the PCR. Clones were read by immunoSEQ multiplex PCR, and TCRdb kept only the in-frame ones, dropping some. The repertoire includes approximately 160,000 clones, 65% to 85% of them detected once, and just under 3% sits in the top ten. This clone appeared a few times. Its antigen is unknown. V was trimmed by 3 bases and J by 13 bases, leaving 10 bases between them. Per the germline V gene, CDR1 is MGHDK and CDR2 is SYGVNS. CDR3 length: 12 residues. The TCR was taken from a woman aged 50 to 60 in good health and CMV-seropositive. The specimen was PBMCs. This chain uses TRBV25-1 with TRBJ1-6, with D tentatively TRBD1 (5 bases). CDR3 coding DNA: TGTGCCAGCAGTGAGGCTCAGGGTCCCCTCCACTTT. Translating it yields CASSEAQGPLHF.